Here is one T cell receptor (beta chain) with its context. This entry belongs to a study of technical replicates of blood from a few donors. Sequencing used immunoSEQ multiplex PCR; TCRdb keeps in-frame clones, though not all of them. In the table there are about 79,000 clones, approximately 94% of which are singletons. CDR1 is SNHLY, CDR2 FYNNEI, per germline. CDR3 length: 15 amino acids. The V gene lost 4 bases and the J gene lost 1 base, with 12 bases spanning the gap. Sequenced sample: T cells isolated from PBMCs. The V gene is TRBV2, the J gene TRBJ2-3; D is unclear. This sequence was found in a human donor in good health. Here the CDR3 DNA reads TGTGCCAGCAGTGGGCTAGGTTTACGCACAGATACGCAGTATTTT. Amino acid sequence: CASSGLGLRTDTQYF. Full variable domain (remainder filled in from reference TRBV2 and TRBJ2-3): EPEVTQTPSHQVTQMGQEVILRCVPISNHLYFYWYRQILGQKVEFLVSFYNNEISEKSEIFDDQFSVERPDGSNFTLKIRSTKLEDSAMYFCASSGLGLRTDTQYFGPGTRLTVL.